This T cell receptor (beta chain) appears in the sequencing data of a study of T cells after posttransplantation cyclophosphamide. CDR3 size: 15 residues. J was trimmed by 6 bases and V by 0 bases; bases with no gene match: 8. CDR1 is SGHRS and CDR2 is YFSETQ in the germline V gene. This clone has ten or more counts. What it binds is not known. Libraries were prepared by immunoSEQ multiplex PCR; TCRdb keeps only in-frame clonotypes and omits some of them. The table lists tens of thousands of clones, with no singletons. Whole-study results and caveats: Donor-recipient repertoire similarity was low at 1-2 months, rising over year one. Skin or GI-infiltrating T cells shared few TRB sequences with blood.

Specimen: PBMCs. The chain combines TRBV5-1 with TRBJ1-2, with 7 bases lining up with TRBD1. The TCR comes from a man aged 40-55 years in good health, CMV-negative, and a related stem cell transplant donor. This CDR3 is CASSLEGGWRDGYTF. CDR3 in DNA: TGCGCCAGCAGCTTGGAAGGGGGCTGGCGTGATGGCTACACCTTC.